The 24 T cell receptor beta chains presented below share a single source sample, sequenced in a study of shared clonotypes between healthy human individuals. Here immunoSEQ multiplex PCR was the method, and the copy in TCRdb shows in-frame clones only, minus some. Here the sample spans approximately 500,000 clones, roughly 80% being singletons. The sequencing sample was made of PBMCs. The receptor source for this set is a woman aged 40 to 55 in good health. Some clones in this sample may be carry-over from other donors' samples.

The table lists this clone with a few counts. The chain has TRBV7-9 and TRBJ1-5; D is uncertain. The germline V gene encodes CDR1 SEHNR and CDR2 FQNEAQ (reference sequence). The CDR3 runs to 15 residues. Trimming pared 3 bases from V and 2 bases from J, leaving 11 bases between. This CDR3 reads CASSLSRGGNQPQHF. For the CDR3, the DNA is TGTGCCAGCAGCTTGAGTCGGGGTGGCAATCAGCCCCAGCATTTT.

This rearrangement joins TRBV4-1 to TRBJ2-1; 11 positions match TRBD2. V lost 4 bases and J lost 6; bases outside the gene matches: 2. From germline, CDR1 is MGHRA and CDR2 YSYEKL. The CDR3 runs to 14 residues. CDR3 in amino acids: CASSPGLAGNEQFF. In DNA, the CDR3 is TGCGCCAGCAGCCCAGGACTAGCGGGCAATGAGCAGTTCTTC.

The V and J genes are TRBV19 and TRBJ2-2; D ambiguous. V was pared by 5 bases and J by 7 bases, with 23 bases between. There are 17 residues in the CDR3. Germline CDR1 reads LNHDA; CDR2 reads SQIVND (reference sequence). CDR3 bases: TGTGCCAGTAGTGGCGGTCGGGCGCCCTTCCTAAGCGGGGAGCTGTTTTTT. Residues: CASSGGRAPFLSGELFF.

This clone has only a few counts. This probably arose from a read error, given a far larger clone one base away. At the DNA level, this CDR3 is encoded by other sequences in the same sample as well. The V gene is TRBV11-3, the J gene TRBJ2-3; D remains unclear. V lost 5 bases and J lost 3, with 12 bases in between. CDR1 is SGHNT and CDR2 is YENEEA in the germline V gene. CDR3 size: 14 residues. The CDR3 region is CASSPRRSTDTQYF. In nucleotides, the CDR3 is TGTGCCAGCAGCCCCCGGAGAAGTACAGATACGCAGTATTTT.

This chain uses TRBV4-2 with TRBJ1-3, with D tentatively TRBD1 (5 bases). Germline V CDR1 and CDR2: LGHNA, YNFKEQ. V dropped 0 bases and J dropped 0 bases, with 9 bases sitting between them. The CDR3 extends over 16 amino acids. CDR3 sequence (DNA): TGTGCCAGCAGCCAAGAGCGGGGGAGCTCTGGAAACACCATATATTTT. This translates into CASSQERGSSGNTIYF.

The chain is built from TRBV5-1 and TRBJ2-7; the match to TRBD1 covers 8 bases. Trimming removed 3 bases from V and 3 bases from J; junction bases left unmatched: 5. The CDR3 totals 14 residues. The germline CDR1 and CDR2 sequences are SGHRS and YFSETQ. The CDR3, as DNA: TGCGCCAGCAGCTCTAACGACAGGGGCTACGAGCAGTACTTC. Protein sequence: CASSSNDRGYEQYF.

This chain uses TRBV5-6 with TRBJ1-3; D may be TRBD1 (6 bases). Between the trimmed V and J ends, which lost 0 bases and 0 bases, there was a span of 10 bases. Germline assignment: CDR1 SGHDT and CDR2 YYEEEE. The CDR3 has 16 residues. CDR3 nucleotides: TGTGCCAGCAGCTTGGGACAGGCGATCTCTGGAAACACCATATATTTT. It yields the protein CASSLGQAISGNTIYF.

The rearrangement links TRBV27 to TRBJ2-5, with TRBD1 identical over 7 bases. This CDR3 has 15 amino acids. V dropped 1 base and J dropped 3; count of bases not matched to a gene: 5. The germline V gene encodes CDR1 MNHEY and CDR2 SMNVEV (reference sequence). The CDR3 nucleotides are TGTGCCAGCAGTTTATGGGGACAGCGAGAAGAGACCCAGTACTTC. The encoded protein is CASSLWGQREETQYF.

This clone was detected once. In DNA, the CDR3 is TGTGCCTGGAGTATGAGTTGGGGGAACACTGAAGCTTTCTTT. Translating gives CAWSMSWGNTEAFF. The rearrangement joins TRBV30 to TRBJ1-1; D gene uncertain. The CDR3 has 14 amino acids. The V end was cut by 2 bases, the J end by 1 base, with 11 bases between. Germline assignment: CDR1 GTSNPN and CDR2 SVGIG (reference sequence).

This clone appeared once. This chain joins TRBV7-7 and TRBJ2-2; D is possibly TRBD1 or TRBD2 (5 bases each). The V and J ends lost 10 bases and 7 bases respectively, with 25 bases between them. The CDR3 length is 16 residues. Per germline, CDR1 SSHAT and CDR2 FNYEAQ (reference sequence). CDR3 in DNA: TGTGCCATCTCCCTACGCCCGGGACCCATACACGGGGAGCTGTTTTTT. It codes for CAISLRPGPIHGELFF.

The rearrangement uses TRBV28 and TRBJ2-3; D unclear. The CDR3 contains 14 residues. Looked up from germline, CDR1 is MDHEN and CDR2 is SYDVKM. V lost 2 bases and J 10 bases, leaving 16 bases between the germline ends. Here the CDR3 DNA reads TGTGCCAGCAGTTTAAAGGCGGCGGCTGGGGCGCAGTATTTT. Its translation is CASSLKAAAGAQYF.

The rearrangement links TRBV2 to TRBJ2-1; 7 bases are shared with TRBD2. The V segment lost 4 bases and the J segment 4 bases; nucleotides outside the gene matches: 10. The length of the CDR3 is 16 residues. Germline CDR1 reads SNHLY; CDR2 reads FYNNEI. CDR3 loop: CASSVGPRGGYNEQFF. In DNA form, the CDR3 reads TGTGCCAGCAGTGTTGGGCCCCGGGGAGGGTACAATGAGCAGTTCTTC.

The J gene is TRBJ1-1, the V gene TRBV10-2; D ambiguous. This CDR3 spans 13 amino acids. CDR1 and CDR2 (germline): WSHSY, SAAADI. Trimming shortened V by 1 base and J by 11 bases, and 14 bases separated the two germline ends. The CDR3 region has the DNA TGCGCCAGCAGTGAGTTTACGTACACTGGGGCTTTCTTT. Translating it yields CASSEFTYTGAFF.

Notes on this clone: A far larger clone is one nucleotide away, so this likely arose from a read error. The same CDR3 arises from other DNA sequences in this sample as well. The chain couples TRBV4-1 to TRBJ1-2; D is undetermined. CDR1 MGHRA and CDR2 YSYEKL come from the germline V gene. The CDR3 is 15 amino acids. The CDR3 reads CASSQGSGIGYGYTF. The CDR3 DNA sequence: TGCGCCAGCAGCCAAGGGTCTGGGATTGGGTATGGCTATACCTTC.

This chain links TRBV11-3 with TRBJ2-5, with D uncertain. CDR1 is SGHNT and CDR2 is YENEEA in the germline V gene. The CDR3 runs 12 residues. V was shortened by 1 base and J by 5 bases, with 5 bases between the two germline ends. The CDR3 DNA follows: TGTGCCAGCAGCTTAGCGATCGAGACCCAGTACTTC. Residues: CASSLAIETQYF.

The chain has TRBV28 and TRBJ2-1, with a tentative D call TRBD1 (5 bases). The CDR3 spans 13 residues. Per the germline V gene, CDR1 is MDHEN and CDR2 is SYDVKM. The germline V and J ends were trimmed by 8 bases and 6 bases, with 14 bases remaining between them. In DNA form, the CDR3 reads TGTGCCAGCTCTGGTGGGGCCCCCAATGAGCAGTTCTTC. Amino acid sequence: CASSGGAPNEQFF.

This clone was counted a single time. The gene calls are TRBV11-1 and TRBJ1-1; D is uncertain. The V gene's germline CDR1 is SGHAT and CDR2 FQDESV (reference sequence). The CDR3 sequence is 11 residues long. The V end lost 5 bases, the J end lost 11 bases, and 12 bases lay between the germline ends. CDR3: CASSAEGWAFF. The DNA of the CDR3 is TGTGCCAGCAGCGCCGAGGGATGGGCTTTCTTT.

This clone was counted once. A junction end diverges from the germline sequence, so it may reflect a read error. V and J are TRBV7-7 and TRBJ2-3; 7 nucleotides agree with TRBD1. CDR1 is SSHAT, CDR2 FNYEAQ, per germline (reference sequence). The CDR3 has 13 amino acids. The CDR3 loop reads CASSFDRADTQYF. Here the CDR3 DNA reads TGTGCTAGCAGCTTTGACAGGGCTGATACGCAGTATTTT.

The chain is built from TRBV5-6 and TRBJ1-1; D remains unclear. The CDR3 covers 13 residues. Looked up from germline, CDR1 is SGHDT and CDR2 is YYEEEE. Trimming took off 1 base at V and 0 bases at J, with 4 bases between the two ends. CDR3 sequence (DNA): TGTGCCAGCAGCTTGTATGTGAACACTGAAGCTTTCTTT. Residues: CASSLYVNTEAFF.

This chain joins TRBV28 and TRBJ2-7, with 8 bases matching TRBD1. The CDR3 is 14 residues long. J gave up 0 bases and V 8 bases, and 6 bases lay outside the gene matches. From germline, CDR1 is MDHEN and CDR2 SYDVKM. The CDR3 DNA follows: TGTGCCAGCGATGGACAGGGTAGCTCCTACGAGCAGTACTTC. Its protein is CASDGQGSSYEQYF.

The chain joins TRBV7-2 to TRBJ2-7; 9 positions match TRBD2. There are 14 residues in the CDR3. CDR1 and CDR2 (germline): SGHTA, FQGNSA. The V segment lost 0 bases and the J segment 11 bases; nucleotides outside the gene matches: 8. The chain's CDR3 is CASSLAAASGMEYF. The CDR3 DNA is TGTGCCAGCAGCTTAGCGGCCGCTAGCGGGATGGAGTACTTC.

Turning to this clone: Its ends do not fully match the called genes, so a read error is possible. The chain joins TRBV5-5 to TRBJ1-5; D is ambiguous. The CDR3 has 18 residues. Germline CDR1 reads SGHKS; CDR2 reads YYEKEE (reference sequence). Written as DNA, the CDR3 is TGTGCCAGCAGCTTCCAACCAACATCCGCCGGGAGCAAGCAGCCCCAGCATTTT. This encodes CASSFQPTSAGSKQPQHF. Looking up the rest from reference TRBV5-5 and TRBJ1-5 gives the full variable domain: DAGVTQSPTHLIKTRGQQVTLRCSPISGHKSVSWYQQVLGQGPQFIFQYYEKEERGRGNFPDRFSARQFPNYSSELNVNALLLGDSALYLCASSFQPTSAGSKQPQHFGDGTRLSIL.

CDR3 DNA: TGTGCCAGCAGCGTAGGGACAGGGGATTCCTACGAGCAGTACTTC. It specifies CASSVGTGDSYEQYF. The chain joins TRBV9 to TRBJ2-7; 9 bases line up with TRBD1. V shed 0 bases, J shed 1 base, and the junction held 2 bases outside the gene matches. The germline V gene has CDR1 SGDLS and CDR2 YYNGEE. The CDR3 is made up of 15 amino acids. Using reference TRBV9 and TRBJ2-7 for the parts outside the CDR3, the full variable domain is DSGVTQTPKHLITATGQRVTLRCSPRSGDLSVYWYQQSLDQGLQFLIQYYNGEERAKGNILERFSAQQFPDLHSELNLSSLELGDSALYFCASSVGTGDSYEQYFGPGTRLTVT.

The CDR3 DNA is TGTGCCAGCAGGCCAGGACTAGCGGGAGCGTCCGTTGAGCAGTTCTTC. This encodes CASRPGLAGASVEQFF. V and J are TRBV28 and TRBJ2-1, with 13 bases lining up with TRBD2. Germline CDR1 is MDHEN and CDR2 is SYDVKM. The CDR3 has 16 residues. With V trimmed by 6 bases and J by 9 bases, 11 bases remained unmatched.